This T cell receptor (beta chain) was observed in a study of cytomegalovirus exposure and HLA in healthy donors. Study findings and constraints: Trimming of TCR beta V- and J-genes showed a link, identified in a later analysis, to a missense DCLRE1C variant. The study labeled more than 150 TCR beta chains cytomegalovirus-associated. Most TCR beta V segments were productive about 90% or about 30% of the time in an earlier analysis.

PCR employed 60 Vbeta and 13 Jbeta primers. TCRdb's table, derived via immunoSEQ multiplex PCR, lists solely in-frame clones and lacks some. Its table lists 150,000 to 200,000 clones. Per germline, CDR1 SGHTA and CDR2 FQGTGA. There are 13 residues in the CDR3. V lost 0 bases, J lost 4 bases, and 4 bases lay in between. Concerning this clone: The antigen remains undetermined.

The sample comprised PBMCs. The rearrangement links TRBV7-3 to TRBJ1-5, with no clear D. This TCR was recovered from a boy aged 5-17 years in good health and CMV-seronegative. CDR3 bases: TGTGCCAGCAGCTTAACGAGAAATCAGCCCCAGCATTTT. The encoded protein is CASSLTRNQPQHF.